The 2 T cell receptor beta chains presented below share a single source sample, sequenced in a study of blood T cell repertoires in COVID-19. TCRdb's copy holds only in-frame clones and misses some; the assay was immunoSEQ multiplex PCR. This sample has around 63,000 clones, with around 91% found just once. The sample consisted of peripheral blood. The receptors originated from a woman aged 60-75 years with COVID-19, enrolled during active disease.

The chain links TRBV5-4 to TRBJ1-2; TRBD1 matches at 10 bases. V was clipped by 4 bases and J by 4 bases; unmatched bases: 13. The CDR3 extends over 17 amino acids. Germline CDR1 reads SGHNT; CDR2 reads YYREEE (reference sequence). This CDR3 is CASSLVPGQGRVYGYTF. CDR3 nucleotides: TGTGCCAGCAGCCTAGTGCCGGGACAGGGGCGGGTCTATGGCTACACCTTC. The full variable domain, its missing parts supplied by reference TRBV5-4 and TRBJ1-2, is ETGVTQSPTHLIKTRGQQVTLRCSSQSGHNTVSWYQQALGQGPQFIFQYYREEENGRGNFPPRFSGLQFPNYSSELNVNALELDDSALYLCASSLVPGQGRVYGYTFGSGTRLTVV.

The chain has TRBV7-2 and TRBJ2-7, with D unresolved. CDR1 and CDR2 (germline): SGHTA, FQGNSA. V lost 5 bases, J lost 0 bases, and 8 bases lay in between. This CDR3 comprises 13 residues. Here the CDR3 DNA reads TGTGCCAGCAGCCTCCCTAGCTCCTACGAGCAGTACTTC. It is translated as CASSLPSSYEQYF.